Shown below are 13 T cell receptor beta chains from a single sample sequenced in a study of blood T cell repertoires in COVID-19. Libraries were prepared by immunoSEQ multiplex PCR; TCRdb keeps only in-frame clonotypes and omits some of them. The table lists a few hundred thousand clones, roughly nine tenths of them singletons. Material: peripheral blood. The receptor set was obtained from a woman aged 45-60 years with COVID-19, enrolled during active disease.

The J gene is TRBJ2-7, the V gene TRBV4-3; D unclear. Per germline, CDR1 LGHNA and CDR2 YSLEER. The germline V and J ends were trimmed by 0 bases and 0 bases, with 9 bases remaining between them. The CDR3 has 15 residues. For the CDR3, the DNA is TGCGCCAGCAGCCAAGATAGGTACAGCTCCTACGAGCAGTACTTC. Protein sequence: CASSQDRYSSYEQYF.

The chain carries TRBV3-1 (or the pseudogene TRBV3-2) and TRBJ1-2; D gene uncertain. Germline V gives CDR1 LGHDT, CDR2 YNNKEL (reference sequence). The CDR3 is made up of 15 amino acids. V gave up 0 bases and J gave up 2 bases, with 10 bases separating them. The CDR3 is CASSQDTGLNYGYTF. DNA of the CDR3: TGTGCCAGCAGCCAAGATACGGGATTAAACTATGGCTACACCTTC.

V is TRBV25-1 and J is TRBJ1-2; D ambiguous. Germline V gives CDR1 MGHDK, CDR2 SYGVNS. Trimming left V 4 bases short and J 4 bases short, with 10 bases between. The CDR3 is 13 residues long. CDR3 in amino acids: CASSGYPSYGYTF. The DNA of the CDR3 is TGTGCCAGCAGTGGGTACCCGAGCTATGGCTACACCTTC.

CDR3 loop: CASSTGQHNEQFF. Written as DNA, the CDR3 is TGTGCCAGCAGCACGGGACAGCACAATGAGCAGTTCTTC. The chain is built from TRBV5-6 and TRBJ2-1; 7 bases agree with TRBD1. CDR1 and CDR2 (germline): SGHDT, YYEEEE. Unmatched junction bases numbered 3, after V lost 4 bases and J lost 5 bases. The CDR3 spans 13 residues.

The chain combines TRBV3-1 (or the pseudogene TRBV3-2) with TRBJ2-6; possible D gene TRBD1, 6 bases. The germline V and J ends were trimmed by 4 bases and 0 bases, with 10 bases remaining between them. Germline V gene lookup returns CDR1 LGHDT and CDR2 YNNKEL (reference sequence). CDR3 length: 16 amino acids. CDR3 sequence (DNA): TGTGCCAGCAGCCGAAGGGGGAGCTCTGGGGCCAACGTCCTGACTTTC. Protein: CASSRRGSSGANVLTF.

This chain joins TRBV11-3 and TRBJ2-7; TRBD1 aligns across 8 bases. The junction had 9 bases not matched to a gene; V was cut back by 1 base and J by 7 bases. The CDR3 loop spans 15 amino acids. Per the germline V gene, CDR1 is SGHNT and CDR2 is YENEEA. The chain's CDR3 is CASSLVAAGGWEQYF. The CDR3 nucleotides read TGTGCCAGCAGCTTAGTCGCGGCAGGGGGCTGGGAGCAGTACTTC.

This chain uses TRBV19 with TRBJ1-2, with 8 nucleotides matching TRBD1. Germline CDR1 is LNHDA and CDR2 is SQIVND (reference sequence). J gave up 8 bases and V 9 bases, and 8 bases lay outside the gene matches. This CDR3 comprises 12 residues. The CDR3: CASGQGAGGYTF. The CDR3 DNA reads TGTGCCAGCGGGCAGGGGGCGGGAGGCTACACCTTC.

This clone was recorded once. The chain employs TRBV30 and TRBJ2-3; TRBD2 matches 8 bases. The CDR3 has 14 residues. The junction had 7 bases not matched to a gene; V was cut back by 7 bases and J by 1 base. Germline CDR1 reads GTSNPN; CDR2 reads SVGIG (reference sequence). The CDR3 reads CALTRSGGTDTQYF. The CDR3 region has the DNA TGTGCCTTGACCCGTAGCGGGGGCACAGATACGCAGTATTTT.

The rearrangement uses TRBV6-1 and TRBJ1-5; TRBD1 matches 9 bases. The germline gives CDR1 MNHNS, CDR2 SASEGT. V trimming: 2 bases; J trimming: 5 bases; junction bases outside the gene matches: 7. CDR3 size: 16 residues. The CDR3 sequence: CASSEMDRGGDQPQHF. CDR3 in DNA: TGTGCCAGCAGTGAAATGGACAGGGGAGGGGATCAGCCCCAGCATTTT.

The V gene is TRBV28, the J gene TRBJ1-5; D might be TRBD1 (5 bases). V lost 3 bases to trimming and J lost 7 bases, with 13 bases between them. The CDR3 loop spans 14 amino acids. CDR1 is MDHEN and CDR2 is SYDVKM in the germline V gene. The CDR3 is CASSFVRVRQPQHF. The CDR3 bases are TGTGCCAGCAGTTTTGTCAGGGTTCGACAGCCCCAGCATTTT.

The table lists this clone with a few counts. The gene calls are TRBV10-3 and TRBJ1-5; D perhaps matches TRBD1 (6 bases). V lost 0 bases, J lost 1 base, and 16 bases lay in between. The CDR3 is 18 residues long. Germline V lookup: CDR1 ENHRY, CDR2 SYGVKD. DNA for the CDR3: TGTGCCATCAGTGAGTCGAAAGGGGGGGGGATGAGCAATCAGCCCCAGCATTTT. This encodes CAISESKGGGMSNQPQHF.

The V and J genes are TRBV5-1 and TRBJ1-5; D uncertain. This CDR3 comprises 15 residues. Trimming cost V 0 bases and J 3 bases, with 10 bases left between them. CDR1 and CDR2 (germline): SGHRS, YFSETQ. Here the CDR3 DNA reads TGCGCCAGCAGCTTGGCGGGGTCTTTCAATCAGCCCCAGCATTTT. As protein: CASSLAGSFNQPQHF.

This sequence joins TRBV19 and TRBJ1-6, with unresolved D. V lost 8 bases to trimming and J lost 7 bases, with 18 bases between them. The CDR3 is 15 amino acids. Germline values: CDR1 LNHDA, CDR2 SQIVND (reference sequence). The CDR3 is CASSEAGVGNSPLHF. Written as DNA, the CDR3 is TGTGCCAGTTCAGAGGCCGGGGTGGGGAATTCACCCCTCCACTTT.